Below are 21 T cell receptor beta chains sequenced from a single sample in a study of beta chain features in type 1 diabetes. Isolated RNA was reverse transcribed in full, so expressed TCRB transcripts were sequenced. Profiled with immunoSEQ multiplex PCR; TCRdb holds only in-frame clones, not every one. The table includes 200,000 to 250,000 clones, 25% to 30% detected once. Input material: central memory CD4+ T cells from blood. The receptors were sampled from a man aged 25-45 years in good health.

Here the CDR3 DNA reads TGTGCCAGCAGAGTAAGTTCATCCGGGACAGGGAACTCTGGGGCCAACGTCCTGACTTTC. It codes for CASRVSSSGTGNSGANVLTF. The V gene is TRBV2, the J gene TRBJ2-6; 9 bases are a match to TRBD1. Germline V CDR1 and CDR2: SNHLY, FYNNEI. V shed 6 bases and J 0 bases; nucleotides not matched to a gene: 15. The length of the CDR3 is 20 residues.

This chain links TRBV10-3 with TRBJ2-3; a weak D match, TRBD1 (5 bases). CDR3 size: 17 residues. The V gene's germline CDR1 is ENHRY and CDR2 SYGVKD. Between the trimmed V and J ends, which lost 2 bases and 0 bases, there was a span of 15 bases. CDR3 DNA: TGTGCCATCAGTGAGGGTGGGGCGGAGACGAGCACAGATACGCAGTATTTT. Encoded protein: CAISEGGAETSTDTQYF.

The chain uses TRBV30 and TRBJ1-5; no definite D call. Germline CDR1 and CDR2: GTSNPN and SVGIG (reference sequence). V lost 2 bases and J lost 1, with 21 bases in between. The CDR3 runs 18 residues. DNA for the CDR3: TGTGCCTGGAGTCCGAGACCCCAAAGGGTAGGGAGCAATCAGCCCCAGCATTTT. It encodes CAWSPRPQRVGSNQPQHF. The variable domain in full, with the rest retrieved from reference TRBV30 and TRBJ1-5, is SQTIHQWPATLVQPVGSPLSLECTVEGTSNPNLYWYRQAAGRGLQLLFYSVGIGQISSEVPQNLSASRPQDRQFILSSKKLLLSDSGFYLCAWSPRPQRVGSNQPQHFGDGTRLSIL.

The V gene is TRBV28, the J gene TRBJ2-5; 10 bases are shared with TRBD2. Germline CDR1 MDHEN, CDR2 SYDVKM. The CDR3 totals 16 residues. Unmatched junction bases numbered 7, after V lost 2 bases and J lost 4 bases. CDR3 coding DNA: TGTGCCAGCAGTTTAGCAGGAGCGGGAGGGGTAGAGACCCAGTACTTC. The encoded protein is CASSLAGAGGVETQYF.

In this sample, this clone is medium-sized (0.01 to 0.1%). This chain joins TRBV7-9 and TRBJ2-3; 8 bases are shared with TRBD2. The V and J ends lost 3 bases and 0 bases, in that order; junction bases with no gene match: 2. Germline V gene lookup returns CDR1 SEHNR and CDR2 FQNEAQ (reference sequence). The CDR3 length is 15 residues. The CDR3 DNA reads TGTGCCAGCAGCTTCCCTAGCGGGAGCACAGATACGCAGTATTTT. Its protein is CASSFPSGSTDTQYF. Together with reference TRBV7-9 and TRBJ2-3, the CDR3 gives the full variable domain: DTGVSQNPRHKITKRGQNVTFRCDPISEHNRLYWYRQTLGQGPEFLTYFQNEAQLEKSRLLSDRFSAERPKGSFSTLEIQRTEQGDSAMYLCASSFPSGSTDTQYFGPGTRLTVL.

J is TRBJ2-6 and V is TRBV2; no definite D call. V shed 4 bases and J shed 1 base, with 8 bases lying between them. The CDR3 consists of 15 residues. Germline CDR1 and CDR2: SNHLY and FYNNEI. The CDR3 DNA follows: TGTGCCAGCAGTGTCGGGCAATCTGGGGCCAACGTCCTGACTTTC. Translated, it gives CASSVGQSGANVLTF.

This clone was seen a handful of times. This chain connects TRBV23-1 to TRBJ2-1; a possible D gene is TRBD2 (5 bases). TRBV23-1 is noted as an ORF with a role that remains uncertain. CDR3 length equals 14 residues. V was cut by 3 bases and J by 8 bases, with 14 bases left in between. Here the CDR3 reads CASSQRVGEDEQFF. DNA of the CDR3: TGCGCCAGCAGTCAGCGGGTTGGCGAGGATGAGCAGTTCTTC.

The gene calls are TRBV7-9 and TRBJ2-1; 8 bases map to TRBD2. The CDR3 extends over 16 amino acids. Germline trimming cut 2 bases from V and 5 bases from J; bases unmatched to any gene: 8. Germline lookup yields CDR1 SEHNR and CDR2 FQNEAQ (reference sequence). The CDR3 DNA sequence: TGTGCCAGCAGCTTACTAGCGGGTGACGCCAACAATGAGCAGTTCTTC. As protein: CASSLLAGDANNEQFF.

The sample holds a few counts of this clone. The chain uses TRBV5-1 and TRBJ2-5; TRBD1 matches at 8 bases. The V gene's germline CDR1 is SGHRS and CDR2 YFSETQ. This CDR3 is built from 15 residues. V dropped 3 bases and J dropped 2; count of bases not matched to a gene: 6. This CDR3 is CASSSTGQEQETQYF. The CDR3 bases are TGCGCCAGCAGCTCGACGGGACAGGAACAAGAGACCCAGTACTTC.

V and J are TRBV5-1 and TRBJ1-2; D not certain. The CDR3 is 11 amino acids. Trimming took off 7 bases at V and 6 bases at J, with 10 bases between the two ends. Germline lookup yields CDR1 SGHRS and CDR2 YFSETQ. The CDR3 spells CASGPENGYTF. In DNA form, the CDR3 reads TGCGCCAGCGGGCCCGAAAATGGCTACACCTTC.

This sequence joins TRBV10-3 and TRBJ1-2, with D perhaps matching TRBD1 (5 bases). Trimming cost V 3 bases and J 3 bases, with 11 bases left between them. CDR1 is ENHRY, CDR2 SYGVKD, per germline. This CDR3 has 14 residues. CDR3 DNA: TGTGCCATCAGTGACAGGGTGGAGTACTATGGCTACACCTTC. It specifies CAISDRVEYYGYTF.

The genes are TRBV7-9 and TRBJ2-2; 11 nucleotides line up with TRBD2. J gave up 5 bases and V 3 bases, and 8 bases lay outside the gene matches. This CDR3 is built from 17 residues. Germline lookup yields CDR1 SEHNR and CDR2 FQNEAQ (reference sequence). CDR3 sequence: CASSFPTSGRATGELFF. The CDR3 coding sequence is TGTGCCAGCAGCTTCCCTACTAGCGGGAGAGCTACCGGGGAGCTGTTTTTT.

The table lists this clone with a few counts. The chain uses TRBV7-2 and TRBJ2-1, with TRBD2 identical over 10 bases. The CDR3 loop spans 16 amino acids. CDR1 is SGHTA, CDR2 FQGNSA, per germline. After removal of 5 bases from V and 7 bases from J, the junction contained 11 bases not matched to a gene. The CDR3 DNA follows: TGTGCCAGCAGCCTCTGGCTAGCGGGGGAATCAAATGAGCAGTTCTTC. It yields the protein CASSLWLAGESNEQFF.

This chain links TRBV7-2 with TRBJ1-1; maybe TRBD1 (5 bases). This CDR3 is built from 14 residues. CDR1 and CDR2 (germline): SGHTA, FQGNSA. Trimming removed 4 bases at V and 4 bases at J, with 13 bases between. The CDR3 protein is CASSSIGAGTEAFF. DNA of the CDR3: TGTGCCAGCAGCTCAATTGGGGCCGGCACTGAAGCTTTCTTT.

Many counts were recorded for this clone. The DNA of the CDR3 is TGTGCCAGTAGTATGTGGGAATCTGGGGCCAACGTCCTGACTTTC. This sequence encodes CASSMWESGANVLTF. The chain employs TRBV19 and TRBJ2-6; no definite D call. The germline gives CDR1 LNHDA, CDR2 SQIVND (reference sequence). The CDR3 covers 15 residues. The V end lost 3 bases, the J end lost 1 base, and 7 bases lay between the germline ends.

This clone has only a few counts. The chain links TRBV7-2 to TRBJ1-1; D unresolved. Germline V gives CDR1 SGHTA, CDR2 FQGNSA. Trimming shortened V by 1 base and J by 3 bases, and 6 bases separated the two germline ends. The CDR3 extends over 13 amino acids. The CDR3 sequence is CASSLGRYTEAFF. CDR3 bases: TGTGCCAGCAGCTTAGGGCGGTACACTGAAGCTTTCTTT.

About this clone: A far more abundant clone sits one base away, making this likely a read error. This chain joins TRBV29-1 and TRBJ2-5; D not resolved. Germline assignment: CDR1 SQVTM and CDR2 ANQGSEA. The CDR3 extends over 16 amino acids. V was shortened by 8 bases and J by 0 bases, with 22 bases between the two germline ends. The CDR3 DNA follows: TGCAGCTATTGGGTGGGATATGGGCAGTACCAAGAGACCCAGTACTTC. It specifies CSYWVGYGQYQETQYF. Variable domain in full (rest from reference TRBV29-1 and TRBJ2-5): SAVISQKPSRDICQRGTSLTIQCQVDSQVTMMFWYRQQPGQSLTLIATANQGSEATYESGFVIDKFPISRPNLTFSTLTVSNMSPEDSSIYLCSYWVGYGQYQETQYFGPGTRLLVL.

The rearrangement links TRBV15 to TRBJ2-5; a weak D match, TRBD1 (6 bases). V lost 3 bases, J lost 4 bases, and 12 bases lay in between. The length of the CDR3 is 14 residues. The germline V gene has CDR1 LNHNV and CDR2 YYDKDF (reference sequence). CDR3 bases: TGTGCCACCAGCAGTAGGGGGATGCGAGAGACCCAGTACTTC. It translates to CATSSRGMRETQYF.

The gene calls are TRBV5-6 and TRBJ2-6, with a weak D call TRBD1 (6 bases). There are 16 residues in the CDR3. The germline V gene encodes CDR1 SGHDT and CDR2 YYEEEE. V was cut by 4 bases and J by 4 bases, with 15 bases left in between. This chain's CDR3 is CASSLETGSGANVLTF. In DNA, the CDR3 is TGTGCCAGCAGCCTGGAAACAGGGTCGGGGGCCAACGTCCTGACTTTC.

The chain carries TRBV30 and TRBJ2-3, with 9 positions matching TRBD1. Germline values: CDR1 GTSNPN, CDR2 SVGIG (reference sequence). Trimming removed 0 bases from V and 8 bases from J; junction bases left unmatched: 12. The CDR3 spans 16 residues. The CDR3 loop is CAWSVPGQGGLGTQYF. In DNA form, the CDR3 reads TGTGCCTGGAGTGTACCGGGACAGGGAGGTCTAGGTACGCAGTATTTT.

This chain links TRBV5-1 with TRBJ2-1, with D perhaps matching TRBD2 (7 bases). V lost 6 bases to trimming and J lost 5 bases, with 15 bases between them. The CDR3 is made up of 14 amino acids. CDR1 is SGHRS and CDR2 is YFSETQ in the germline V gene. The CDR3 sequence is CASKEAGTNNEQFF. CDR3 DNA sequence: TGCGCCAGCAAAGAAGCGGGGACAAACAATGAGCAGTTCTTC.